The clone carrying this T cell receptor (beta chain) appeared once. This CDR3 comprises 12 residues. From germline, CDR1 is SEHNR and CDR2 FQNEAQ (reference sequence). V was shortened by 5 bases and J by 5 bases, with 9 bases between the two germline ends. This sample stems from a study of blood T cell repertoires in COVID-19. Overall study: Acute and convalescent COVID-19 samples came from the United States, Italy and Spain. T cells, B-cell-depleted T cells, or PBMCs supplied cDNA or gDNA.

Original processing notes: Estimated nucleated cell counts came from reference gene primer amplification. Repertoires were generated with immunoSEQ multiplex PCR, while TCRdb's copy carries only in-frame clones and drops some. The V and J calls and clone size were taken over from that table, and D and trimming were inferred from the DNA. The table shows roughly 320,000 clones, with approximately 85% occurring only once. This receptor was obtained from a human donor in a cohort sampled during active COVID-19. V is TRBV7-9 and J is TRBJ1-1; D remains unclear. Input material: peripheral blood. DNA of the CDR3: TGTGCCAGCAGCCCGGGTGGTACTGAAGCTTTCTTT. Translating gives CASSPGGTEAFF.